This T cell receptor (beta chain) was sequenced in a study of blood T cell repertoires in COVID-19. Study-wide context: The cDNA or gDNA used as material had been derived from T cells, B-cell-depleted T cells, or PBMCs.

CDR1 SGHRS and CDR2 YFSETQ come from the germline V gene. Trimming took 4 bases from V and 10 from J; bases not matched to a gene: 6. The CDR3 sequence is 13 residues long. Repertoires were generated with immunoSEQ multiplex PCR, while TCRdb's copy carries only in-frame clones and drops some. Of approximately 200,000 clones in the sample, 75% to 90% were seen once. Recruits, aged roughly 18 to 95 years, lived in 20 to 30 US areas. All recovered Cohort 3 donors got two negative PCRs, got clearance, or saw symptom resolution. The chain combines TRBV5-1 with TRBJ2-1, with TRBD1 matching over 9 bases. Sequenced material: PBMCs or T cells enriched from blood (not recorded which). This receptor was taken from a man aged 25 to 40 who had recovered from COVID-19. CDR3 nucleotides: TGCGCCAGCAGCCACGACAGGGGGGAGGAGCAGTTCTTC. Translation: CASSHDRGEEQFF.